The rows below give T cell receptor beta chains drawn from one sample of a study of neurological immune-mediated disorders. TCRdb re-derived calls from the 5' RACE reads in MiXCR, one entry per CDR3 protein. The table includes approximately 84,000 distinct CDR3 sequences, roughly 4.5% detected once. Specimen: PBMCs. The source of these receptors is a woman aged 55-70 years with multiple sclerosis. Each CDR3 is given with its conserved first and last residue. D genes are given only for firm matches. Only some rows state a clone size, as once, few, many or a class for expanded clones.

>-|TRBJ1-2|many|TRBV6-5
CASSYQAANYGYTF
TGTGCCAGCAGTTACCAGGCCGCAAACTATGGCTACACCTTC
>-|TRBJ2-2|many|TRBV29-1
CSGRQAGELFF
TGCAGCGGTCGACAGGCCGGGGAGCTGTTTTTT
>-|TRBJ2-7|-|TRBV7-9
CASSLARGEQYF
TGTGCCAGCAGCTTAGCACGTGGCGAGCAGTACTTC
>-|TRBJ1-2|many|TRBV18
CASSPQNDYGYTF
TGTGCCAGCTCACCACAGAACGACTATGGCTACACCTTC
>-|TRBJ2-3|many|TRBV20-1
CSARFMDTQYF
TGCAGTGCTAGGTTTATGGATACGCAGTATTTT
>-|TRBJ2-3|many|TRBV5-1
CASSLLRGSTDTQYF
TGCGCCAGCAGCTTGCTTAGGGGAAGCACAGATACGCAGTATTTT
>TRBD1|TRBJ1-4|many|TRBV5-1
CASSSQGATNEKLFF
TGCGCCAGCAGTTCACAGGGGGCAACTAATGAAAAACTGTTTTTT
>-|TRBJ1-5|many|TRBV29-1
CSVAPGGNQPQHF
TGCAGCGTTGCCCCAGGTGGAAATCAGCCCCAGCATTTT
>TRBD2|TRBJ2-3|many|TRBV12-3/TRBV12-4
CASSYRSGGAADTQYF
TGTGCCAGCAGTTACCGTAGCGGGGGGGCGGCGGATACGCAGTATTTT
>-|TRBJ2-2|many|TRBV29-1
CSVAGSTGELFF
TGCAGCGTCGCAGGGTCCACCGGGGAGCTGTTTTTT
>-|TRBJ2-3|many|TRBV9
CASSAGQSFGTDTQYF
TGTGCCAGCAGCGCAGGACAGTCCTTTGGCACAGATACGCAGTATTTT
>-|TRBJ2-7|many|TRBV4-1
CASSQDLGRTPYEQYF
TGCGCCAGCAGCCAAGATCTGGGCAGAACACCCTACGAGCAGTACTTC
>-|TRBJ2-2|many|TRBV20-1
CSARGQVGGELFF
TGCAGTGCTAGAGGACAGGTTGGCGGGGAGCTGTTTTTT
>TRBD1|TRBJ2-3|many|TRBV6-1
CASSAKTGAFTDTQYF
TGTGCCAGCAGTGCCAAGACAGGGGCGTTCACAGATACGCAGTATTTT
>-|TRBJ2-2|many|TRBV20-1
CSARPPLTGLDTGELFF
TGCAGTGCTAGACCTCCCCTTACAGGTTTGGACACCGGGGAGCTGTTTTTT
>-|TRBJ2-1|many|TRBV7-8
CASSGGEVARYNEQFF
TGTGCCAGCAGCGGGGGTGAAGTAGCGAGGTACAATGAGCAGTTCTTC
>TRBD2|TRBJ2-1|many|TRBV20-1
CSARGGTRGNEQFF
TGCAGTGCTAGAGGGGGGACTAGGGGAAATGAGCAGTTCTTC
>-|TRBJ2-3|many|TRBV5-1
CASSLGPAGTDTQYF
TGCGCCAGCAGCTTGGGTCCCGCCGGCACAGATACGCAGTATTTT
>TRBD1|TRBJ2-1|many|TRBV20-1
CSAANGQGGSYNEQFF
TGCAGTGCCGCGAATGGACAGGGGGGATCCTACAATGAGCAGTTCTTC
>-|TRBJ2-1|many|TRBV6-1
CASRTLGAAYNEQFF
TGTGCCAGCAGGACCCTGGGGGCCGCCTACAATGAGCAGTTCTTC
>TRBD1|TRBJ2-1|many|TRBV24-1
CATSEGQGALGNEQFF
TGTGCCACCAGTGAAGGACAGGGGGCGTTGGGGAATGAGCAGTTCTTC